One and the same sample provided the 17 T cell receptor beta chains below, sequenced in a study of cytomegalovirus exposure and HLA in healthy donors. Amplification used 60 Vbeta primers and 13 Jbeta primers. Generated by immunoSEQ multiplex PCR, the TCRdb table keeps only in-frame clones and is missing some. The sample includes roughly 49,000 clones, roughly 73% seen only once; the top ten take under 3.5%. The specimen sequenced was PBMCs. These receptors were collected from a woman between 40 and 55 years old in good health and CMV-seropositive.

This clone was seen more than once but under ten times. The CDR3 here is CASSDPSGGPVSYEQYF. In nucleotides, the CDR3 is TGTGCCAGCAGTGACCCCAGCGGGGGGCCGGTATCCTACGAGCAGTACTTC. The V and J genes are TRBV6-1 and TRBJ2-7; 9 nucleotides agree with TRBD2. CDR3 length: 17 residues. J was trimmed by 1 base and V by 3 bases; bases with no gene match: 10. Germline V lookup: CDR1 MNHNS, CDR2 SASEGT.

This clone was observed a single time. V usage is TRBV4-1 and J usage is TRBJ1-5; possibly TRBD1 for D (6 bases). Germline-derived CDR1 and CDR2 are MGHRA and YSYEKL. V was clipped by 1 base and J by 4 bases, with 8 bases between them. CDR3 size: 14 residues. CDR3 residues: CASSQGQGNQPQHF. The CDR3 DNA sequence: TGCGCCAGCAGCCAAGGTCAGGGGAATCAGCCCCAGCATTTT.

The CDR3 DNA is TGTGCCACCCTCGGAAACAGGGTCGAAAATGGCTACACCTTC. Residues: CATLGNRVENGYTF. The chain employs TRBV28 and TRBJ1-2; perhaps TRBD1 as D (6 bases). Germline lookup yields CDR1 MDHEN and CDR2 SYDVKM. CDR3 size: 14 residues. V was pared by 10 bases and J by 6 bases, with 21 bases between.

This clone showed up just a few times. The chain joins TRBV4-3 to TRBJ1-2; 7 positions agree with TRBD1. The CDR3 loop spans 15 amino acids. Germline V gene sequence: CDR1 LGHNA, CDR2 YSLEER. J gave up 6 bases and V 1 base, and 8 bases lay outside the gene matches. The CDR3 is CASSQVGTVTDGYTF. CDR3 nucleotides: TGCGCCAGCAGCCAAGTGGGGACAGTGACGGATGGCTACACCTTC.

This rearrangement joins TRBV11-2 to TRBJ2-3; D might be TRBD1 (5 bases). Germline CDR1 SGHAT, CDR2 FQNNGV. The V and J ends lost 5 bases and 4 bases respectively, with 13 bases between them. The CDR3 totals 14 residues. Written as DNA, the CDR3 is TGTGCCAGCAGCCTCATAGGGGTGGCAGATACGCAGTATTTT. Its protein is CASSLIGVADTQYF.

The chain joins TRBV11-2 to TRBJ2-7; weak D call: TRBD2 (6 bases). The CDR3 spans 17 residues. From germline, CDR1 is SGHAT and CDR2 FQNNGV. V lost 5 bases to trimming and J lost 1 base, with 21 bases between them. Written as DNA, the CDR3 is TGTGCCAGCAGCCGTATGACGGGGGTCCTTGGGTCCTACGAGCAGTACTTC. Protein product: CASSRMTGVLGSYEQYF.

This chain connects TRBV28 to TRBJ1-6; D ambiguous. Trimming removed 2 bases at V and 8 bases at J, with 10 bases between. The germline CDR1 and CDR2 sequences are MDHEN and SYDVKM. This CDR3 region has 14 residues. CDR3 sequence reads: CASSLPRSDSPLHF. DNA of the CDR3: TGTGCCAGCAGTTTACCCCGGTCGGATTCACCCCTCCACTTT.

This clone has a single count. CDR3 loop: CASSQGNRGRGSYNEQFF. The CDR3 DNA reads TGCGCCAGCAGCCAAGGGAACAGGGGAAGGGGCTCCTACAATGAGCAGTTCTTC. The J gene is TRBJ2-1, the V gene TRBV4-3; TRBD1 aligns across 7 bases. J was trimmed by 0 bases and V by 1 base; bases with no gene match: 9. The germline gives CDR1 LGHNA, CDR2 YSLEER. The length of the CDR3 is 18 residues.

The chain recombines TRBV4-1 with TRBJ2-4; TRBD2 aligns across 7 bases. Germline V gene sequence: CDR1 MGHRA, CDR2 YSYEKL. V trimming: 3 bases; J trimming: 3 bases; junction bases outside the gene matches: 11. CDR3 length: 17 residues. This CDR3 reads CASSQIGGTGGKNIQYF. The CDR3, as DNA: TGCGCCAGCAGCCAGATCGGGGGGACGGGGGGCAAAAACATTCAGTACTTC.

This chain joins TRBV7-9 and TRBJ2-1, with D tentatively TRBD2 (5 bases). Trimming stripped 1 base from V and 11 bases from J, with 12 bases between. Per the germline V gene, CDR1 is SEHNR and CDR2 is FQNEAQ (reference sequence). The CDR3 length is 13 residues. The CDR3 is CASSLELSGKQFF. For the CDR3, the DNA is TGTGCCAGCAGCTTAGAACTCTCCGGGAAGCAGTTCTTC.

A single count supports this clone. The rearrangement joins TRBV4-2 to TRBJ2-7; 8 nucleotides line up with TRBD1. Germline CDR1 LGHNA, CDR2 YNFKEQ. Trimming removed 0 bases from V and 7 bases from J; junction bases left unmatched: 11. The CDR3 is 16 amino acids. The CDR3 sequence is CASSQEPGGPQEEQYF. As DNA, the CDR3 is TGTGCCAGCAGCCAAGAGCCAGGGGGCCCCCAAGAAGAGCAGTACTTC.

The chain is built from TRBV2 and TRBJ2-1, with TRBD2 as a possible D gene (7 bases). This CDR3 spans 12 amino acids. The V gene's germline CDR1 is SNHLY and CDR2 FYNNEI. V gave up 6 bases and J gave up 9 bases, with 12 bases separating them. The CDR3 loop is CASRGGQAEQFF. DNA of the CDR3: TGTGCCAGCAGGGGGGGGCAAGCTGAGCAGTTCTTC.

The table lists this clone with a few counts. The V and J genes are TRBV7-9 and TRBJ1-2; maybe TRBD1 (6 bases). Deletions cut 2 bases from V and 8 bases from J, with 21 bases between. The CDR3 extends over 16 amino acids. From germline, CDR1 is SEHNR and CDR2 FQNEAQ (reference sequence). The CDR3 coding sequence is TGTGCCAGCAGCTTATATCAGGGGACCGCAGTTGGCGGCTACACCTTC. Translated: CASSLYQGTAVGGYTF.

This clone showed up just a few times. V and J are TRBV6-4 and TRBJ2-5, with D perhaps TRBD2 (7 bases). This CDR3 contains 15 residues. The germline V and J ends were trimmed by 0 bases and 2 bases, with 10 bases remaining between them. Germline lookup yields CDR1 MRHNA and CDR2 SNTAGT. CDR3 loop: CASSDSAGAQETQYF. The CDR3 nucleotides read TGTGCCAGCAGTGACTCCGCGGGGGCTCAAGAGACCCAGTACTTC.

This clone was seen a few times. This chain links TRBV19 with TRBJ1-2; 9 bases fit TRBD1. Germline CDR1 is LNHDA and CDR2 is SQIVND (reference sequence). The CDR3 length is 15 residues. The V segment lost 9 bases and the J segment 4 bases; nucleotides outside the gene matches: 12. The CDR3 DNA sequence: TGTGCCAGCACCCCTGGGACAGGGAACACCTATGGCTACACCTTC. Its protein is CASTPGTGNTYGYTF.

The CDR3 DNA reads as TGCGCCAGCAGCCCGTTGGAGGGTGGAGGTGGCTACACCTTC. It codes for CASSPLEGGGGYTF. This chain links TRBV5-1 with TRBJ1-2, with D hard to call. The germline gives CDR1 SGHRS, CDR2 YFSETQ. CDR3 size: 14 residues. Trimming pared 4 bases from V and 7 bases from J, leaving 17 bases between.

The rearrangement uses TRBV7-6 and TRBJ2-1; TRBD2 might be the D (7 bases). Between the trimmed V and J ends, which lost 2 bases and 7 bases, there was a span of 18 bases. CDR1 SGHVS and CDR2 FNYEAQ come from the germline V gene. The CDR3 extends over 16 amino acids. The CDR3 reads CASSLPKGGGQNEQFF. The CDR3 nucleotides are TGTGCCAGCAGCTTACCTAAAGGGGGGGGGCAGAATGAGCAGTTCTTC.